There are a few counts of the clone carrying this T cell receptor (beta chain). Its cognate antigen is unknown. This specimen comes from a study of neoadjuvant nivolumab and ipilimumab in lung cancer. Overall study results and limits: TCR receptors were sequenced in few samples. Only two of four nivolumab-treated tumors gained richness and clonality by surgery. Blood richness before therapy tracked richness in tumors resected after neoadjuvant therapy. TCR clonality did not significantly correlate with pathologic tumor regression.

In germline, CDR1 is SEHNR, CDR2 FQNEAQ (reference sequence). The V end lost 6 bases, the J end lost 1 base, and 12 bases lay between the germline ends. The CDR3 length is 14 residues. Clones were read by immunoSEQ multiplex PCR, and TCRdb kept only the in-frame ones, dropping some. The table has tens of thousands of clones, more than 85% seen once. The TCR originated in an adult with non-small cell lung cancer. Some clones in this sample may be carry-over from other donors' samples. The genes are TRBV7-9 and TRBJ1-1, with D unresolved. The input for sequencing was blood, taken before neoadjuvant nivolumab, alone or with ipilimumab. The CDR3 sequence is CASRVQDGNTEAFF. In DNA form, the CDR3 reads TGTGCCAGCAGAGTTCAGGATGGGAACACTGAAGCTTTCTTT. The variable domain in full, completed from reference TRBV7-9 and TRBJ1-1, reads DTGVSQNPRHKITKRGQNVTFRCDPISEHNRLYWYRQTLGQGPEFLTYFQNEAQLEKSRLLSDRFSAERPKGSFSTLEIQRTEQGDSAMYLCASRVQDGNTEAFFGQGTRLTVV.